One and the same sample provided the 13 T cell receptor beta chains below, sequenced in a study of cytomegalovirus exposure and HLA in healthy donors. The PCR had 60 Vbeta and 13 Jbeta primers. The repertoire was sequenced with immunoSEQ multiplex PCR; TCRdb's copy has only in-frame clones and lacks some. The table records 90,000 to 120,000 clones, 74% of them present only once. The sequencing sample was made of PBMCs. The receptors originated from a man between 45 and 60 years old in good health and CMV-seropositive.

This rearrangement joins TRBV27 to TRBJ1-5, with D tentatively TRBD1 (5 bases). V dropped 5 bases and J dropped 11 bases, with 19 bases sitting between them. Germline CDR1 and CDR2: MNHEY and SMNVEV (reference sequence). There are 14 residues in the CDR3. CDR3 residues: CASSRTGVERTQHF. The CDR3 DNA reads TGTGCCAGCAGTCGAACGGGGGTCGAACGGACCCAGCATTTT.

The V and J genes are TRBV19 and TRBJ1-5; D gene unclear. V shed 5 bases and J shed 6 bases, with 14 bases lying between them. This CDR3 is 14 amino acids long. Germline V gene data show CDR1 as LNHDA and CDR2 as SQIVND (reference sequence). The CDR3 nucleotides read TGTGCCAGTAGTTTTGGCGGAGGTGGTCAGCCCCAGCATTTT. It translates to CASSFGGGGQPQHF.

This sequence joins TRBV10-3 and TRBJ2-1; 7 bases match TRBD2. Germline trimming cut 3 bases from V and 5 bases from J; bases unmatched to any gene: 1. This CDR3 region has 13 residues. Germline CDR1 reads ENHRY; CDR2 reads SYGVKD. The CDR3 DNA reads as TGTGCCATCAGTGACAGCGGGGACAATGAGCAGTTCTTC. It translates to CAISDSGDNEQFF.

The rearrangement links TRBV2 to TRBJ2-7; D is possibly TRBD1 (6 bases). Trimming stripped 2 bases from V and 2 bases from J, with 10 bases between. This CDR3 has 14 residues. Germline CDR1 reads SNHLY; CDR2 reads FYNNEI. The CDR3 bases are TGTGCCAGCAGTGAAAGCAGGGGCACCTACGAGCAGTACTTC. Protein: CASSESRGTYEQYF.

A few counts support this clone. The rearrangement joins TRBV5-6 to TRBJ1-1, with a weak D call TRBD1 (5 bases). Trimming shortened V by 1 base and J by 1 base, and 5 bases separated the two germline ends. CDR1 is SGHDT, CDR2 YYEEEE, per germline. CDR3 length: 13 amino acids. The DNA for the CDR3 is TGTGCCAGCAGCTTGAGGGGGAACACTGAAGCTTTCTTT. Translation gives CASSLRGNTEAFF.

The gene calls are TRBV5-1 and TRBJ2-5, with D possibly being TRBD1 (6 bases). Trimming removed 6 bases from V and 4 bases from J, with 16 bases in between. CDR3 length: 14 residues. Germline V lookup: CDR1 SGHRS, CDR2 YFSETQ. The CDR3 coding sequence is TGCGCCAGCAACTCACAGGGCCGGGGAGAGACCCAGTACTTC. It specifies CASNSQGRGETQYF.

The chain joins TRBV25-1 to TRBJ1-1; a possible D gene is TRBD1 (5 bases). The CDR3 extends over 13 amino acids. In germline, CDR1 is MGHDK, CDR2 SYGVNS. Trimming removed 3 bases at V and 4 bases at J, with 9 bases between. CDR3 nucleotide sequence: TGTGCCAGCAGTGATATGGGGGGCACTGAAGCTTTCTTT. Protein sequence: CASSDMGGTEAFF.

This rearrangement joins TRBV19 to TRBJ1-2; D is unresolved. The V end lost 8 bases, the J end lost 3 bases, and 19 bases lay between the germline ends. The CDR3 totals 15 residues. Per the germline V gene, CDR1 is LNHDA and CDR2 is SQIVND (reference sequence). CDR3 bases: TGTGCCAGTCGCAGCGCCCCGGGAAAATACTATGGCTACACCTTC. It codes for CASRSAPGKYYGYTF.

J is TRBJ1-1 and V is TRBV6-6; D gene uncertain. Per germline, CDR1 MNHNY and CDR2 SVGAGI (reference sequence). Trimming took 6 bases from V and 5 from J, leaving 7 bases between them. CDR3 length equals 11 residues. The CDR3 region has the DNA TGTGCCAGCAGGGCAAAAACTGAAGCTTTCTTT. It encodes CASRAKTEAFF.

Here the CDR3 reads CAISEWTSGRNYEQYF. The CDR3 nucleotides are TGTGCCATCAGTGAGTGGACTAGCGGGAGGAACTACGAGCAGTACTTC. This rearrangement joins TRBV10-3 to TRBJ2-7, with 14 positions matching TRBD2. V trimming: 1 base; J trimming: 3 bases; junction bases outside the gene matches: 2. Per the germline V gene, CDR1 is ENHRY and CDR2 is SYGVKD. This CDR3 spans 16 amino acids.

The CDR3 DNA sequence: TGCGCCAGCAGCCTGTCTGGGCGGGGTCGGTCAGATACGCAGTATTTT. Protein: CASSLSGRGRSDTQYF. The chain employs TRBV4-1 and TRBJ2-3; TRBD2 is a possible D gene (6 bases). Trimming shortened V by 4 bases and J by 4 bases, and 18 bases separated the two germline ends. The CDR3 contains 16 residues. Germline assignment: CDR1 MGHRA and CDR2 YSYEKL.

The table lists this clone with a few counts. The chain carries TRBV2 and TRBJ2-1; 12 bases are shared with TRBD2. Germline V gives CDR1 SNHLY, CDR2 FYNNEI. J was trimmed by 2 bases and V by 6 bases; bases with no gene match: 2. The CDR3 totals 15 residues. The CDR3 DNA reads TGTGCCAGCAGAAGACTAGCGGGGGCCTACAATGAGCAGTTCTTC. Translation: CASRRLAGAYNEQFF.

The gene calls are TRBV7-8 and TRBJ2-3; possibly TRBD1 for D (7 bases). The germline gives CDR1 SGHVS, CDR2 FQNEAQ. Trimming took off 1 base at V and 3 bases at J, with 11 bases between the two ends. This CDR3 has 15 residues. For the CDR3, the DNA is TGTGCCAGCAGCTTAGGGGCAGGGGGGACAGATACGCAGTATTTT. It specifies CASSLGAGGTDTQYF.